Each of the 2 T cell receptor beta chains below was sequenced from the same sample in a study of shared clonotypes between healthy human individuals. The data were produced by immunoSEQ multiplex PCR, yet TCRdb's version contains in-frame clones alone and is incomplete. Of approximately 650,000 clones listed, 95% to 96% are singletons. Cells designated naive CD8 were CD45RO-negative and were positively selected for CCR7, with terminally differentiated effector memory CD45RA+ cells excluded. Sequenced material: naive CD8+ T cells sorted from blood. The receptors were sampled from a woman aged 25-40 years in good health.

The V and J genes are TRBV4-1 and TRBJ2-2, with D uncertain. This CDR3 is 14 amino acids long. V gave up 1 base and J gave up 3 bases, with 6 bases separating them. From germline, CDR1 is MGHRA and CDR2 YSYEKL. The CDR3 protein is CASSQVTYTGELFF. The CDR3 nucleotides read TGCGCCAGCAGCCAAGTGACGTACACCGGGGAGCTGTTTTTT.

CDR3 in DNA: TGTGCCAGCAGTTTATCTCGTGCGGCCGATGGGTTCTTC. As protein: CASSLSRAADGFF. The V gene is TRBV27, the J gene TRBJ2-1; D is undetermined. Between the trimmed V and J ends, which lost 0 bases and 15 bases, there was a span of 15 bases. The V gene's germline CDR1 is MNHEY and CDR2 SMNVEV (reference sequence). The CDR3 loop spans 13 amino acids.